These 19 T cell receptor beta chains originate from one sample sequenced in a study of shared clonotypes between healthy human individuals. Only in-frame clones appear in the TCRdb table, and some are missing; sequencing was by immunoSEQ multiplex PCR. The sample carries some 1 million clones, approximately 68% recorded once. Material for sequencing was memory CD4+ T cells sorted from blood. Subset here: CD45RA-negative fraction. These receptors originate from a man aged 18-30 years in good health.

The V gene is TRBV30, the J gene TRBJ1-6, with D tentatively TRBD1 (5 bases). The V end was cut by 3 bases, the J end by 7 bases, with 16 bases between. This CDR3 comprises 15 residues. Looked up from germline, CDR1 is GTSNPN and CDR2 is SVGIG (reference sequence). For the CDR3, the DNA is TGTGCCTGGAGCTCGGAGAGCGGGGGAAATTCACCCCTCCACTTT. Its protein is CAWSSESGGNSPLHF.

The CDR3 region has the DNA TGTGCCAGCAGAGGCACGGGGCAGGGCGAGGATACGCAGTATTTT. It is translated as CASRGTGQGEDTQYF. The chain has TRBV27 and TRBJ2-3, with D possibly being TRBD1 or TRBD2 (5 bases each). The CDR3 has 15 amino acids. The ends were cut back, 6 bases at V and 6 bases at J, with 19 bases in the middle. Germline-derived CDR1 and CDR2 are MNHEY and SMNVEV (reference sequence).

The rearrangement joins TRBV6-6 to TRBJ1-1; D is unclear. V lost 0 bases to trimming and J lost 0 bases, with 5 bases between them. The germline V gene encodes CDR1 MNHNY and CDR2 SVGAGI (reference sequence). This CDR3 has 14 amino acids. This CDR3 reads CASSYSEVNTEAFF. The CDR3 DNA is TGTGCCAGCAGTTACTCCGAGGTGAACACTGAAGCTTTCTTT.

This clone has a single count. CDR3 DNA: TGTGCCAGCAGTTCCACTCAGACAGGTTATAATGAAAAACTGTTTTTT. Translating it yields CASSSTQTGYNEKLFF. The chain recombines TRBV28 with TRBJ1-4; D might be TRBD1 (6 bases). V lost 4 bases and J lost 4, with 16 bases in between. This CDR3 region has 16 residues. Germline V gene lookup returns CDR1 MDHEN and CDR2 SYDVKM.

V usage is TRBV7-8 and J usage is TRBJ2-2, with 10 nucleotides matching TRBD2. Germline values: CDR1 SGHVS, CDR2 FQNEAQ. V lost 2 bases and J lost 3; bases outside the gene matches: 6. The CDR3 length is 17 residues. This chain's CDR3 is CASSLPSSGRHTGELFF. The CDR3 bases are TGTGCCAGCAGCTTACCATCTAGCGGGAGACACACCGGGGAGCTGTTTTTT.

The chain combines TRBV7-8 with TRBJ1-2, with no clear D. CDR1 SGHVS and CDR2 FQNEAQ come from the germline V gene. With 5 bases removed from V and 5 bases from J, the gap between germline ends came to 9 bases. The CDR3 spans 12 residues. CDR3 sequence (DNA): TGTGCCAGCAGCGATCAGAATTATGGCTACACCTTC. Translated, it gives CASSDQNYGYTF.

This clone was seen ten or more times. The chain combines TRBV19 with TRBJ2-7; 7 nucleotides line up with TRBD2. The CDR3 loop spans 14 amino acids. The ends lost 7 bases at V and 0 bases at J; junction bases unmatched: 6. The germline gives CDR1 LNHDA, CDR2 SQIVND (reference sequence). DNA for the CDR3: TGTGCCAGTACCGGGGGGTTCCCCTCCTACGAGCAGTACTTC. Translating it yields CASTGGFPSYEQYF.

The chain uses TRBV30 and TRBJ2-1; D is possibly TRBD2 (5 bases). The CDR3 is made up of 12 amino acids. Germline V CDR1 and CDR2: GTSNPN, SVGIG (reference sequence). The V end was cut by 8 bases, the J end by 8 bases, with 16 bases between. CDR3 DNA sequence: TGTGCCGCAACCAGTCCGGGGTATGAGCAGTTCTTC. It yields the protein CAATSPGYEQFF.

The CDR3 sequence: CASQRDAGNTIYF. The DNA for the CDR3 is TGTGCCAGCCAGAGGGACGCCGGAAACACCATATATTTT. The chain couples TRBV2 to TRBJ1-3, with D possibly TRBD1 on 5 matching bases. Germline loops: CDR1 SNHLY, CDR2 FYNNEI. The CDR3 extends over 13 amino acids. Trimming removed 8 bases from V and 4 bases from J, with 12 bases in between.

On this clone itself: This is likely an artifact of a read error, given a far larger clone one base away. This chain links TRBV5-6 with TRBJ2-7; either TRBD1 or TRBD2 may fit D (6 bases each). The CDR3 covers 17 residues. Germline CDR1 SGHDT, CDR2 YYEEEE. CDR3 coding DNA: TGTGCCAGCAGCTTGGCCCCCGGGGGCTACACGAGGTACGGGCAGTACTTC. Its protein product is CASSLAPGGYTRYGQYF.

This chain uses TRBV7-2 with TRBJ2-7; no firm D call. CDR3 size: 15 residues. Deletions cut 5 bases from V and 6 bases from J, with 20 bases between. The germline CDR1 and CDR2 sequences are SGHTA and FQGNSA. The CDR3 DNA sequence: TGTGCCAGCAGCCCCCTGGCAGGTCCTCCTCGCGAGCAGTACTTC. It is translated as CASSPLAGPPREQYF.

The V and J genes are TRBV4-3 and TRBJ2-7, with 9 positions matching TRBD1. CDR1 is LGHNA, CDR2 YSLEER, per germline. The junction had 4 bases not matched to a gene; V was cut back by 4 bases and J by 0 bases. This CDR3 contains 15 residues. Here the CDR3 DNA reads TGCGCCAGCAGCCGCTCGACAGGGGGCTCCTACGAGCAGTACTTC. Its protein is CASSRSTGGSYEQYF.

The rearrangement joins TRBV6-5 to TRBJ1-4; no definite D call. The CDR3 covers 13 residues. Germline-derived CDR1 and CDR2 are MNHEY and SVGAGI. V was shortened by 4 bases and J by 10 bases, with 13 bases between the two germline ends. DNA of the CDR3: TGTGCCAGCAGTTTGGGGTCGTCTGGAAAACTGTTTTTT. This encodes CASSLGSSGKLFF.

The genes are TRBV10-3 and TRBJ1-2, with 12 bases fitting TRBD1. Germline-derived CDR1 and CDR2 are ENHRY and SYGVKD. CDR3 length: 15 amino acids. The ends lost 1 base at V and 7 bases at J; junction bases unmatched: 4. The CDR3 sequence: CAISEWGQGAGGYTF. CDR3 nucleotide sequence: TGTGCCATCAGTGAGTGGGGACAGGGGGCAGGTGGCTACACCTTC.

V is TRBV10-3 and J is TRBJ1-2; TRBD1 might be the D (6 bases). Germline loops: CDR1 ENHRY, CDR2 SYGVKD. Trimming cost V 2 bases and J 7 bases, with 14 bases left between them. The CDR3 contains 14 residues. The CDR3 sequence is CAISEGQNEGGYTF. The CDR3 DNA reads TGTGCCATCAGTGAGGGACAGAATGAGGGTGGCTACACCTTC.

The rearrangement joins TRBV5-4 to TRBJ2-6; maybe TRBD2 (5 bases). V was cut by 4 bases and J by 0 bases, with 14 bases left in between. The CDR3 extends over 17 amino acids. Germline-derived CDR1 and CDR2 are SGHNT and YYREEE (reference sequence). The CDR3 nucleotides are TGTGCCAGCAGCCCTGGACTTGTTAGCTCTGGGGCCAACGTCCTGACTTTC. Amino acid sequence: CASSPGLVSSGANVLTF. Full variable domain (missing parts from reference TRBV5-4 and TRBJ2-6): ETGVTQSPTHLIKTRGQQVTLRCSSQSGHNTVSWYQQALGQGPQFIFQYYREEENGRGNFPPRFSGLQFPNYSSELNVNALELDDSALYLCASSPGLVSSGANVLTFGAGSRLTVL.

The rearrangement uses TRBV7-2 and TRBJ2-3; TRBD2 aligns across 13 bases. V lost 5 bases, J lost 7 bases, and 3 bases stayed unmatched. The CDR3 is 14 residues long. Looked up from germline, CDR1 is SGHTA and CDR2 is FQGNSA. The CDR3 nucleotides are TGTGCCAGCAGCGTGGGACTAGCGGGAAATACGCAGTATTTT. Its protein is CASSVGLAGNTQYF.

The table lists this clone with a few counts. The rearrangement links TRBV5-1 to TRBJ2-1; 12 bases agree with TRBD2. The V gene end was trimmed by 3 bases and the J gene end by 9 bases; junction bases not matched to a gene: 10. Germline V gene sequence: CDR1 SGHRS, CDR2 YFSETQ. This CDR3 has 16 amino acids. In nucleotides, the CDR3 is TGCGCCAGCAGCTACGAACCTAGCGGGGGGGACGGTGAGCAGTTCTTC. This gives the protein CASSYEPSGGDGEQFF.

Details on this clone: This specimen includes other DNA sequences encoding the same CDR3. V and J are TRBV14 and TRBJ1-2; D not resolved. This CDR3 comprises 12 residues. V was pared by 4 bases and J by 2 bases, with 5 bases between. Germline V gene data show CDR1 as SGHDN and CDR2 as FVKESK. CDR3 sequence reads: CASSRVNYGYTF. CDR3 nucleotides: TGTGCCAGCAGCCGGGTAAACTATGGCTACACCTTC.